This T cell receptor (beta chain) was sequenced for a study of control samples from healthy donors and cancer patients. CDR1 MDHEN and CDR2 SYDVKM come from the germline V gene. Trimming took off 6 bases at V and 2 bases at J, with 11 bases between the two ends. The CDR3 consists of 13 residues. TCRdb's table, derived via immunoSEQ multiplex PCR, lists solely in-frame clones and lacks some. The repertoire consists of some 150,000 clones, with around 94% occurring once and the leading ten covering under 15%. The receptor's source is a man aged 40-55 years in good health. Sequenced: blood. V is TRBV28 and J is TRBJ2-7; D is perhaps TRBD1 (6 bases). The CDR3 nucleotides read TGTGCCAGCAGCCGGGACACCGCCTACGAGCAGTACTTC. Translation: CASSRDTAYEQYF.